This T cell receptor (beta chain) is from a study of blood T cells in healthy people across ages. Germline V gene lookup returns CDR1 ENHRY and CDR2 SYGVKD. The CDR3 consists of 14 residues. Trimming removed 0 bases at V and 5 bases at J, with 10 bases between. The authors ran a second PCR of roughly 6 to 12 cycles using a sample-barcoded 5' primer and a J-beta primer mix. Each of the samples gave a minimum of 2.5 million paired-end reads that contained CDR3. TCRdb independently ran MiXCR on the 5' RACE reads; one entry per CDR3 protein. This sample has roughly 1.6 million distinct CDR3 sequences, with roughly a third found just once.

Sequenced input: blood. The chain joins TRBV10-3 to TRBJ2-5; D remains unclear. The sequence derives from a woman aged 25 to 39 in good health. As DNA, the CDR3 is TGTGCCATCAGTGAGTCACAAGAAGTGGAGACCCAGTACTTC. Translated: CAISESQEVETQYF.